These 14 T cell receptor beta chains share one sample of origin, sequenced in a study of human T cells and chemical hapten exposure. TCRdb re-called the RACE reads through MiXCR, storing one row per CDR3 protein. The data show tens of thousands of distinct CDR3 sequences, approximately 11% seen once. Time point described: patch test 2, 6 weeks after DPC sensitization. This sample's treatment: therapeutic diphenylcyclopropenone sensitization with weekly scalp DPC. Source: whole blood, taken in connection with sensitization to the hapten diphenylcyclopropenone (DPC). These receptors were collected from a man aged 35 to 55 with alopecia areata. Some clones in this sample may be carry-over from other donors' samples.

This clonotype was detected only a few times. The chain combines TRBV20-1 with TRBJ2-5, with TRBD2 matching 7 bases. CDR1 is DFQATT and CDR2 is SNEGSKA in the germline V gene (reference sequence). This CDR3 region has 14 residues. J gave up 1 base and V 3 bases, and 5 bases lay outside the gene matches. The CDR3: CSASSSGFQETQYF. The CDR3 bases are TGCAGTGCTAGCAGTAGCGGGTTCCAAGAGACCCAGTACTTC.

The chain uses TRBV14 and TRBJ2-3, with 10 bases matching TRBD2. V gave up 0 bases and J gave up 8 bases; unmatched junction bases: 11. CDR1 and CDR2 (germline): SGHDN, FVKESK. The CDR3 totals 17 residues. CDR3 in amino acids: CASSQEAGGLGTRTQYF. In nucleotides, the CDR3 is TGTGCCAGCAGCCAAGAAGCGGGGGGGCTAGGAACCCGTACGCAGTATTTT.

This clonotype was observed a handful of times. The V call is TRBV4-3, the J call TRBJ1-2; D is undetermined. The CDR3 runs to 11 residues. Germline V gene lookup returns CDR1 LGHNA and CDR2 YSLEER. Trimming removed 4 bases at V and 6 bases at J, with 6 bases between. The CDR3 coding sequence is TGCGCCAGCAGCCCTGGAGATGGCTACACCTTC. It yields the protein CASSPGDGYTF.

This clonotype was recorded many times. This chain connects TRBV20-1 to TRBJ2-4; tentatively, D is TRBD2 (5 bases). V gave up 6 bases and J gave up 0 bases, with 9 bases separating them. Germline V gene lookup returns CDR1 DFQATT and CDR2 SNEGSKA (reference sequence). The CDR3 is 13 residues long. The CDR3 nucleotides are TGCAGTGCAGCGGTTAGAGCCAAAAACATTCAGTACTTC. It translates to CSAAVRAKNIQYF.

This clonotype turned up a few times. CDR3 loop: CSARPLTDTQYF. The CDR3 nucleotides are TGCAGTGCTAGACCGCTCACAGATACGCAGTATTTT. The V gene is TRBV20-1, the J gene TRBJ2-3; no firm D call. Trimming removed 2 bases from V and 2 bases from J, with 5 bases in between. The germline V gene encodes CDR1 DFQATT and CDR2 SNEGSKA (reference sequence). This CDR3 spans 12 amino acids.

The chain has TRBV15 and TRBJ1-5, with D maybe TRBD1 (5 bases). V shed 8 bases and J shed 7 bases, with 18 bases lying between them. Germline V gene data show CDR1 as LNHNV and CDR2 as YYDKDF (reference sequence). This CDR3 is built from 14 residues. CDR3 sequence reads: CATGGGISRQPQHF. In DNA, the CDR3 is TGTGCCACCGGGGGAGGTATCAGTAGACAGCCCCAGCATTTT.

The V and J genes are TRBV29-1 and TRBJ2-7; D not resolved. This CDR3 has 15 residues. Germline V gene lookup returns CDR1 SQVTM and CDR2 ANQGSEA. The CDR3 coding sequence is TGCAGGATGAAGGAAATTCGACCAAGCTCCTACGAGCAGTACGTC. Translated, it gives CRMKEIRPSSYEQYV.

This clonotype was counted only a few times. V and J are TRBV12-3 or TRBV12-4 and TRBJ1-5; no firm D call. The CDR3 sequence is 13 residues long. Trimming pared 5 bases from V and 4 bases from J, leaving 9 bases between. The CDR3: CASSTHMNQPQHF. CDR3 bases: TGTGCCAGCAGTACCCACATGAATCAGCCCCAGCATTTT.

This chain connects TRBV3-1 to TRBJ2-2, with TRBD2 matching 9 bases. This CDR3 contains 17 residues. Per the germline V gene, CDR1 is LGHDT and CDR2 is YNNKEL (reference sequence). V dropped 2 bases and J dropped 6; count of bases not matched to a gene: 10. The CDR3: CASSQFFSGSRAGELFF. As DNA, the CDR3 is TGTGCCAGCAGCCAATTTTTTAGCGGGAGTCGGGCCGGGGAGCTGTTTTTT.

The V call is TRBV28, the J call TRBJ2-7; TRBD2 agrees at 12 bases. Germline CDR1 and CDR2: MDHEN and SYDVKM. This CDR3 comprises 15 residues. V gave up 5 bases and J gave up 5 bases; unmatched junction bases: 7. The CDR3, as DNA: TGTGCCAGCAGTCCCCCCGGACTAGCGGGAAACGAGCAGTACGTC. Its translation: CASSPPGLAGNEQYV.

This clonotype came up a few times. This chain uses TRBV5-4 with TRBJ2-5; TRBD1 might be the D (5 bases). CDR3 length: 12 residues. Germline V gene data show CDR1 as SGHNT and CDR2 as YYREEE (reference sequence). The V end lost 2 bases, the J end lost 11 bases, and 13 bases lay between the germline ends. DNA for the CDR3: TGTGCCAGCAGCTTAGGTCCAGGGTCTCAGTACTTC. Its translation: CASSLGPGSQYF.

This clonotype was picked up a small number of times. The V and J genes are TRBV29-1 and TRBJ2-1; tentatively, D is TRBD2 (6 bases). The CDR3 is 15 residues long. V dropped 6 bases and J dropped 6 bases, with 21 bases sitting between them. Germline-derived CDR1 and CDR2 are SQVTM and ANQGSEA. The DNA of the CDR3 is TGCAGCGTGGCTAGTCCGACGGGAGTAGGCAATGAGCAGTTCTTC. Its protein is CSVASPTGVGNEQFF.

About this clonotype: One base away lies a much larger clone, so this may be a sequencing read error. CDR3 loop: CASSRGGQGEYEASF. The CDR3 DNA follows: TGTGCCAGCAGCCGCGGGGGACAGGGGGAGTATGAAGCTTCCTTT. The rearrangement joins TRBV12-3 or TRBV12-4 to TRBJ1-1, with TRBD1 matching 11 bases. This CDR3 is built from 15 residues.

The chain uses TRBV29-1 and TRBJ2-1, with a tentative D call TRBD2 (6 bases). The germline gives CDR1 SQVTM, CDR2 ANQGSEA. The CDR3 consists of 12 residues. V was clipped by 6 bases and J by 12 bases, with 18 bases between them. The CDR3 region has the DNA TGCAGCGTCGGGAGTGAACGTAGGGGGCAGTTCTTC. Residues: CSVGSERRGQFF.